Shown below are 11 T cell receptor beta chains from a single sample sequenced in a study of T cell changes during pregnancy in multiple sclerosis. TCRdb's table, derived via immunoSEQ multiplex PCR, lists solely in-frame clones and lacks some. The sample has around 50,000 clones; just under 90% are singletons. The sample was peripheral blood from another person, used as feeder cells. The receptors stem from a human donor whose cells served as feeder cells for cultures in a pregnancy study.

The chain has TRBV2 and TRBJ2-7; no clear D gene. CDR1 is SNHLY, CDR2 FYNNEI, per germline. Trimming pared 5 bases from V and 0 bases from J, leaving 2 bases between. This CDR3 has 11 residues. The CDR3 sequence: CASSYSYEQYF. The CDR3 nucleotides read TGTGCCAGCAGTTACTCCTACGAGCAGTACTTC. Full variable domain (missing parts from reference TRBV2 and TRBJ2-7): EPEVTQTPSHQVTQMGQEVILRCVPISNHLYFYWYRQILGQKVEFLVSFYNNEISEKSEIFDDQFSVERPDGSNFTLKIRSTKLEDSAMYFCASSYSYEQYFGPGTRLTVT.

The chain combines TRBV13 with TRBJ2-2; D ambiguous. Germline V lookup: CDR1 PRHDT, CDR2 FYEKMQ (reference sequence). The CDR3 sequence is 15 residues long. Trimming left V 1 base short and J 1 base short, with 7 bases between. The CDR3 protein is CASSLDTKNTGELFF. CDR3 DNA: TGTGCCAGCAGCTTAGACACCAAGAACACCGGGGAGCTGTTTTTT.

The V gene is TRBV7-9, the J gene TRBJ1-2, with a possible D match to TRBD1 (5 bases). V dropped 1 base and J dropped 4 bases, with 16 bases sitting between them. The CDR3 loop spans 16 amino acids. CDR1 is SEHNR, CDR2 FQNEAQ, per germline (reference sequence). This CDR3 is CASSLGPGQVLYGYTF. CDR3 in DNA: TGTGCCAGCAGCTTAGGCCCGGGGCAGGTTCTCTATGGCTACACCTTC.

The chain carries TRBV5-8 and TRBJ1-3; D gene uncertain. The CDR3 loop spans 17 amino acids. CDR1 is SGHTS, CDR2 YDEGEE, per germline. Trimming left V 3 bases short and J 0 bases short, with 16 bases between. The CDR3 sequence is CASSYRQEWSSGNTIYF. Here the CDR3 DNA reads TGTGCCAGCAGCTACCGGCAGGAGTGGAGCTCTGGAAACACCATATATTTT.

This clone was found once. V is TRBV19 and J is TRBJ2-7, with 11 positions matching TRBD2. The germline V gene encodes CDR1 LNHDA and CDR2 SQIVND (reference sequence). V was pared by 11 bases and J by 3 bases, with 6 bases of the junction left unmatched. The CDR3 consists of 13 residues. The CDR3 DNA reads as TGTGCCTCCGGGACTAGCGGATTCTACGAGCAGTACTTC. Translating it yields CASGTSGFYEQYF. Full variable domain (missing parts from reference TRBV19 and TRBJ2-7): DGGITQSPKYLFRKEGQNVTLSCEQNLNHDAMYWYRQDPGQGLRLIYYSQIVNDFQKGDIAEGYSVSREKKESFPLTVTSAQKNPTAFYLCASGTSGFYEQYFGPGTRLTVT.

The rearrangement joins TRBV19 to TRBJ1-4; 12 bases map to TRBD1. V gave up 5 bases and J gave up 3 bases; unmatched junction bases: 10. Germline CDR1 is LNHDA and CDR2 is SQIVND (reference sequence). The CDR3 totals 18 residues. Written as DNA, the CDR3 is TGTGCCAGTAGTCCGACCGGGACAGGGGGCAGAGCTAATGAAAAACTGTTTTTT. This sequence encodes CASSPTGTGGRANEKLFF.

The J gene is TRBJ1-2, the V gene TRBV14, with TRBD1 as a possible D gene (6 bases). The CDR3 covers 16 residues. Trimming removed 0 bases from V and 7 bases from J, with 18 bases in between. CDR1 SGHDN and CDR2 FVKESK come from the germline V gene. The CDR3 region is CASSQDPRDTMSGYTF. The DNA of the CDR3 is TGTGCCAGCAGCCAAGATCCCCGGGACACTATGTCTGGCTACACCTTC.

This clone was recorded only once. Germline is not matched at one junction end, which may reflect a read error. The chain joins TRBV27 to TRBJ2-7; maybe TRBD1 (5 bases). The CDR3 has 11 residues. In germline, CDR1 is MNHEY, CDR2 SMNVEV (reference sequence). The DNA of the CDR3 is TGCGCCACCAGACAGAACTACGAGCAGTACTTC. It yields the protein CATRQNYEQYF.

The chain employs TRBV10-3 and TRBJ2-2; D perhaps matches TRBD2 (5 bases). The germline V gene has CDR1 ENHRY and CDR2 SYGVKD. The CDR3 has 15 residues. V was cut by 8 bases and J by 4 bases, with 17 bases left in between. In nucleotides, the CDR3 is TGTGCCATCCTTACATCGATTCGGGGCACCGGGGAGCTGTTTTTT. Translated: CAILTSIRGTGELFF.

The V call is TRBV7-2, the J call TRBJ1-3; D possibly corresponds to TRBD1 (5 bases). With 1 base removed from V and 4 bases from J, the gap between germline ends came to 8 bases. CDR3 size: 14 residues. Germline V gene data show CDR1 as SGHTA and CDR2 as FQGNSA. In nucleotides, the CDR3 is TGTGCCAGCAGCTTAGGGGGACCGGGAAACACCATATATTTT. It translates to CASSLGGPGNTIYF.

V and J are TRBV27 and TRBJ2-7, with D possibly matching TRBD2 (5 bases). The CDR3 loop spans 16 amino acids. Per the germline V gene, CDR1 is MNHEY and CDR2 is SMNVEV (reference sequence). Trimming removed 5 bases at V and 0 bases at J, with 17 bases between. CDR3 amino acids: CASSQTGLSSSYEQYF. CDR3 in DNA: TGTGCCAGCAGTCAAACTGGACTCTCAAGCTCCTACGAGCAGTACTTC.